These 17 T cell receptor beta chains came from one sample sequenced in a study of shared clonotypes between healthy human individuals. TCRdb's table, derived via immunoSEQ multiplex PCR, lists solely in-frame clones and lacks some. The data show some 980,000 clones, approximately 76% seen once. Sequencing input: memory CD4+ T cells sorted from blood. Subset described: CD45RA-negative fraction. These receptors all come from a man aged 18 to 30 in good health.

CDR3 loop: CASSTRDARGEAFF. The CDR3 DNA follows: TGTGCCAGCAGCACCAGGGATGCGAGAGGTGAAGCTTTCTTT. This rearrangement joins TRBV6-1 to TRBJ1-1; perhaps TRBD1 as D (5 bases). The CDR3 runs to 14 residues. The V end was cut by 6 bases, the J end by 7 bases, with 18 bases between. Germline-derived CDR1 and CDR2 are MNHNS and SASEGT.

This clone was seen a handful of times. The chain is built from TRBV7-2 and TRBJ2-3; the match to TRBD2 covers 9 bases. Germline values: CDR1 SGHTA, CDR2 FQGNSA. The CDR3 runs 16 residues. Trimming at V came to 3 bases and at J to 0 bases, leaving 4 bases not matched to a gene. The CDR3 region has the DNA TGTGCCAGCAGCTTGTTAGGACTAGCGAGCACAGATACGCAGTATTTT. Amino acids: CASSLLGLASTDTQYF.

J is TRBJ2-7 and V is TRBV29-1; D perhaps matches TRBD2 (6 bases). This CDR3 has 12 residues. Germline CDR1 reads SQVTM; CDR2 reads ANQGSEA. The V and J ends lost 2 bases and 5 bases respectively, with 10 bases between them. The CDR3 region is CSVELGGDEQYF. The CDR3 nucleotides read TGCAGCGTTGAATTGGGAGGTGACGAGCAGTACTTC.

The chain links TRBV30 to TRBJ2-2, with TRBD1 identical over 9 bases. Germline trimming cut 4 bases from V and 5 bases from J; bases unmatched to any gene: 5. The CDR3 has 14 amino acids. Germline V gene lookup returns CDR1 GTSNPN and CDR2 SVGIG (reference sequence). CDR3 DNA: TGTGCCTGGATCGGGACAGGGAGGACCGGGGAGCTGTTTTTT. As protein: CAWIGTGRTGELFF. The variable domain in full, completed from reference TRBV30 and TRBJ2-2, reads SQTIHQWPATLVQPVGSPLSLECTVEGTSNPNLYWYRQAAGRGLQLLFYSVGIGQISSEVPQNLSASRPQDRQFILSSKKLLLSDSGFYLCAWIGTGRTGELFFGEGSRLTVL.

J is TRBJ2-7 and V is TRBV25-1; maybe TRBD2 (5 bases). The V end was cut by 2 bases, the J end by 6 bases, with 17 bases between. Germline V gene sequence: CDR1 MGHDK, CDR2 SYGVNS. This CDR3 comprises 15 residues. CDR3 region: CASSEPSGRRPEQYF. CDR3 DNA: TGTGCCAGCAGTGAACCGAGCGGACGGCGACCCGAGCAGTACTTC.

The chain couples TRBV21-1 to TRBJ1-6. TRBV21-1 is designated a pseudogene. The CDR3 runs 14 residues. The CDR3 here is CASPPAQPNSPLHF. In nucleotides, the CDR3 is TGTGCCAGCCCCCCCGCTCAGCCTAATTCACCCCTCCACTTT.

The chain uses TRBV18 and TRBJ1-1; a weak D match, TRBD1 (5 bases). Germline V gives CDR1 KGHSH, CDR2 LQKENI. Trimming shortened V by 0 bases and J by 5 bases, and 13 bases separated the two germline ends. This CDR3 comprises 15 residues. The CDR3 sequence is CASSPPNRGGTEAFF. The CDR3 nucleotides are TGTGCCAGCTCACCACCGAATCGGGGGGGAACTGAAGCTTTCTTT.

The V call is TRBV5-1, the J call TRBJ2-1; TRBD1 agrees at 7 bases. This CDR3 region has 14 residues. V lost 4 bases to trimming and J lost 7 bases; unmatched junction nucleotides: 8. The germline V gene has CDR1 SGHRS and CDR2 YFSETQ. CDR3 in DNA: TGCGCCAGCAGCGAAGGGGGCCACCAGAATGAGCAGTTCTTC. Protein product: CASSEGGHQNEQFF.

This chain links TRBV18 with TRBJ2-5; TRBD2 matches 9 bases. Germline V gene lookup returns CDR1 KGHSH and CDR2 LQKENI. The trim removed 2 bases at V and 1 base at J, leaving 5 bases unmatched. The CDR3 loop spans 16 amino acids. As DNA, the CDR3 is TGTGCCAGCTCACCATCGGCGGGGGGGATCCAAGAGACCCAGTACTTC. It encodes CASSPSAGGIQETQYF.

The sample holds a few counts of this clone. The chain recombines TRBV10-3 with TRBJ1-2; D not resolved. V lost 2 bases and J lost 6, with 10 bases in between. This CDR3 comprises 13 residues. Germline V gives CDR1 ENHRY, CDR2 SYGVKD. This CDR3 is CAISELSGHGYTF. Written as DNA, the CDR3 is TGTGCCATCAGTGAGCTCTCAGGACATGGCTACACCTTC.

On this clone: Other DNA sequences in the same sample also yield this CDR3. V gene TRBV5-1 combines with J gene TRBJ1-1, with D unclear. This CDR3 contains 13 residues. Germline CDR1 reads SGHRS; CDR2 reads YFSETQ. V gave up 0 bases and J gave up 0 bases, with 3 bases separating them. CDR3 protein: CASSLVMNTEAFF. CDR3 in DNA: TGCGCCAGCAGCTTGGTCATGAACACTGAAGCTTTCTTT.

This sequence joins TRBV18 and TRBJ2-5; D gene unclear. Germline CDR1 and CDR2: KGHSH and LQKENI. V was trimmed by 3 bases and J by 0 bases, leaving 5 bases between them. The CDR3 runs 13 residues. The CDR3, as DNA: TGTGCCAGCTCACCGAACTACCAAGAGACCCAGTACTTC. Translating it yields CASSPNYQETQYF.

V usage is TRBV29-1 and J usage is TRBJ2-5; 10 nucleotides match TRBD1. This CDR3 is 12 amino acids long. With 4 bases clipped from V and 9 bases from J, the junction kept 5 bases outside the gene matches. Germline values: CDR1 SQVTM, CDR2 ANQGSEA. CDR3 in amino acids: CSVAGQGLSQYF. The CDR3 nucleotides are TGCAGCGTTGCGGGACAGGGGTTGTCCCAGTACTTC.

This chain joins TRBV4-3 and TRBJ2-6; the match to TRBD1 covers 12 bases. Germline CDR1 reads LGHNA; CDR2 reads YSLEER. V gave up 5 bases and J gave up 2 bases; unmatched junction bases: 10. This CDR3 has 19 amino acids. The CDR3 nucleotides are TGCGCCAGCAGCGGACTACTGGGACAGGGGGCGACTGGGGCCAACGTCCTGACTTTC. This encodes CASSGLLGQGATGANVLTF.

V is TRBV7-2 and J is TRBJ1-1; D is unclear. This CDR3 is built from 15 residues. The V gene lost 2 bases and the J gene lost 1 base, with 11 bases spanning the gap. Germline CDR1 reads SGHTA; CDR2 reads FQGNSA. CDR3 sequence (DNA): TGTGCCAGCAGCTTAAGTCAGAGTCAGAACACTGAAGCTTTCTTT. Its translation is CASSLSQSQNTEAFF.

As to this clone: This sample also contains other DNA sequences that code for the same CDR3. The rearrangement joins TRBV18 to TRBJ2-3; unclear D gene. This CDR3 is built from 12 residues. The germline V gene has CDR1 KGHSH and CDR2 LQKENI. V dropped 3 bases and J dropped 4 bases, with 5 bases sitting between them. The DNA for the CDR3 is TGTGCCAGCTCACCCAAGGCAGATACGCAGTATTTT. This translates into CASSPKADTQYF.

About this clone itself: Different DNA sequences within this sample yield the same CDR3. The V call is TRBV29-1, the J call TRBJ2-5; 11 nucleotides line up with TRBD1. Trimming at V came to 3 bases and at J to 5 bases, leaving 2 bases not matched to a gene. The CDR3 sequence is 13 residues long. Germline V gives CDR1 SQVTM, CDR2 ANQGSEA. For the CDR3, the DNA is TGCAGCGTTGAGGGACAGGGGGGTGAGACCCAGTACTTC. It specifies CSVEGQGGETQYF. The full variable domain, in which reference TRBV29-1 and TRBJ2-5 provide the parts outside the CDR3, is SAVISQKPSRDICQRGTSLTIQCQVDSQVTMMFWYRQQPGQSLTLIATANQGSEATYESGFVIDKFPISRPNLTFSTLTVSNMSPEDSSIYLCSVEGQGGETQYFGPGTRLLVL.